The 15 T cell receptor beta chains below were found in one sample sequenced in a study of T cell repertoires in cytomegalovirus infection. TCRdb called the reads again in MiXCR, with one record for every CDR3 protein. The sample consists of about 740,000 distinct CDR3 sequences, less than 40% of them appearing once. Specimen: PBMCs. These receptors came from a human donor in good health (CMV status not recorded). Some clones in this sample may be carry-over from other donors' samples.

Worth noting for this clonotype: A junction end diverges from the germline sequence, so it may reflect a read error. In DNA form, the CDR3 reads TGTGCCTGGGAACAGGGGGCAGGACAGCCCAAGCATTTT. Its translation is CAWEQGAGQPKHF. This chain joins TRBV30 and TRBJ1-5; 9 bases are a match to TRBD1. The CDR3 contains 13 residues. The V gene's germline CDR1 is GTSNPN and CDR2 SVGIG (reference sequence).

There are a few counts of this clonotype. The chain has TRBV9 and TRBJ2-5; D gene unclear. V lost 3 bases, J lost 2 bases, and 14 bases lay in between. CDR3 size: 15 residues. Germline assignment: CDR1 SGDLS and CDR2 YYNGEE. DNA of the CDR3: TGTGCCAGCAGCGCCCGTTTCGACGGTCAAGAGACCCAGTACTTC. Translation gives CASSARFDGQETQYF.

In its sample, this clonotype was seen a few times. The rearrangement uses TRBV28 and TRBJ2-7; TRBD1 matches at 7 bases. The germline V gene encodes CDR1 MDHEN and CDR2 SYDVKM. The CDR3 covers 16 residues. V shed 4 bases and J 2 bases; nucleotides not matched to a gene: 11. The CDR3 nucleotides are TGTGCCAGCAGTTCCAACCAAATCGGACAGGCCTACGAGCAGTACTTC. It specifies CASSSNQIGQAYEQYF.

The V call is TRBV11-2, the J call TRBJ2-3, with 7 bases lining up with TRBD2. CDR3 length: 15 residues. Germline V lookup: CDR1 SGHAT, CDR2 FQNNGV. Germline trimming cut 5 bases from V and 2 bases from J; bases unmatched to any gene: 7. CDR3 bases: TGTGCCAGCAGCCCGACTAGCCGAACCACAGATACGCAGTATTTT. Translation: CASSPTSRTTDTQYF.

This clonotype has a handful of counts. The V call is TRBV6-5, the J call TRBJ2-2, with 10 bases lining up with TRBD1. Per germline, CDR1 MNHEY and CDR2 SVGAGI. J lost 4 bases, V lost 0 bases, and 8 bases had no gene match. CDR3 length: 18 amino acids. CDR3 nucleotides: TGTGCCAGCAGTTACTCCCCTCGACAGGGGGCTACCACCGGGGAGCTGTTTTTT. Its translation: CASSYSPRQGATTGELFF.

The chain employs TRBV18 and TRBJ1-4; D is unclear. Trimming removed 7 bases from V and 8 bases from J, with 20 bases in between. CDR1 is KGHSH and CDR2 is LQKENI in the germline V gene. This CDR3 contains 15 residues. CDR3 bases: TGTGCCAGCTACCAAGGAGGTATAACGGGAGAAAAACTGTTTTTT. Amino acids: CASYQGGITGEKLFF.

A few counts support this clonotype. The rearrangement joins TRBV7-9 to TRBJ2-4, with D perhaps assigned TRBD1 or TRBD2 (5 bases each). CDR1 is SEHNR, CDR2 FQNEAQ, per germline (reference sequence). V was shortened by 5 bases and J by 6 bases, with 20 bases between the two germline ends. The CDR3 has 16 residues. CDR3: CASSPIGAQARNIQYF. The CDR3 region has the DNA TGTGCCAGCAGCCCAATCGGGGCCCAAGCCCGAAACATTCAGTACTTC.

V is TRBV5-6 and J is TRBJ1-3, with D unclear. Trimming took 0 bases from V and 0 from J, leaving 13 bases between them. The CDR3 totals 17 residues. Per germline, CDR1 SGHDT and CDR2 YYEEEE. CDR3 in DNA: TGTGCCAGCAGCTTGGTGCGGGTCCTCAGCTCTGGAAACACCATATATTTT. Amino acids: CASSLVRVLSSGNTIYF. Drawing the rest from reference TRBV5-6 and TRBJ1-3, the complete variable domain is DAGVTQSPTHLIKTRGQQVTLRCSPKSGHDTVSWYQQALGQGPQFIFQYYEEEERQRGNFPDRFSGHQFPNYSSELNVNALLLGDSALYLCASSLVRVLSSGNTIYFGEGSWLTVV.

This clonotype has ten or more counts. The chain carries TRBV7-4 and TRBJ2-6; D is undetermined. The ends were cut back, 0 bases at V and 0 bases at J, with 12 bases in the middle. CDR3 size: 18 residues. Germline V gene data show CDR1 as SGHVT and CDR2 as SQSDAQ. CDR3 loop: CASSLAQVSSSGANVLTF. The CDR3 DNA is TGTGCCAGCAGCTTAGCGCAGGTTTCGAGCTCTGGGGCCAACGTCCTGACTTTC.

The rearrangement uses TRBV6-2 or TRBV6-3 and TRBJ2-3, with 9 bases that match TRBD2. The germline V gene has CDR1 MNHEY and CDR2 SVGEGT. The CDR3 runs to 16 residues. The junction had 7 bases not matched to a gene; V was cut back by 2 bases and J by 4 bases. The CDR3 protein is CASSYQLAGSSDTQYF. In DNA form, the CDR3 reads TGTGCCAGCAGTTACCAGCTAGCGGGGAGCTCAGATACGCAGTATTTT.

The CDR3 DNA is TGTGCCAGCAGTGCAACAGGTGTCAGGGACACAGATACGCAGTATTTT. Encoded protein: CASSATGVRDTDTQYF. The chain couples TRBV6-6 to TRBJ2-3; D perhaps matches TRBD1 (5 bases). The germline CDR1 and CDR2 sequences are MNHNY and SVGAGI (reference sequence). The CDR3 length is 16 residues. V lost 5 bases and J lost 2, with 17 bases in between.

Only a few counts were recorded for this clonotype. The CDR3 is CASTAGWGTEAFF. The DNA for the CDR3 is TGTGCCAGCACCGCAGGGTGGGGAACTGAAGCTTTCTTT. The chain links TRBV14 to TRBJ1-1; TRBD1 is a possible D gene (5 bases). This CDR3 comprises 13 residues. V was clipped by 7 bases and J by 5 bases, with 14 bases between them. Germline V CDR1 and CDR2: SGHDN, FVKESK.

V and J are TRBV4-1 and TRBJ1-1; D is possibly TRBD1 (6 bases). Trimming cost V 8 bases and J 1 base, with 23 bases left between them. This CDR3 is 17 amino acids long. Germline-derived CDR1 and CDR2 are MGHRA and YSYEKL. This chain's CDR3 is CASSRPREDRTNTEAFF. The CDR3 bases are TGCGCCAGCTCCCGTCCGAGAGAGGACAGAACGAACACTGAAGCTTTCTTT.

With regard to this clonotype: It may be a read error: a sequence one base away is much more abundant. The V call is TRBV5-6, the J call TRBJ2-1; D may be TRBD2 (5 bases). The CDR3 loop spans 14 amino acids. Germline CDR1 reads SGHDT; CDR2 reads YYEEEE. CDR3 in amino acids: CSSSHDYGGNEQFF. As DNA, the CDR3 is TGTTCCAGCAGCCACGACTATGGTGGCAATGAGCAGTTCTTC.

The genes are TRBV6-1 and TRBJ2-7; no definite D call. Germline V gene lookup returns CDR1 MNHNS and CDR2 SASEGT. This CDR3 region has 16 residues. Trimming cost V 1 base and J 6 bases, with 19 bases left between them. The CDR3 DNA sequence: TGTGCCAGCAGTGAAGTTTCAGCTTTACCCTCGGGCGAGCAGTACTTC. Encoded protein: CASSEVSALPSGEQYF.